The next 13 T cell receptor beta chains were all read from a single sample in a study of blood T cells in healthy people across ages. The authors ran a second PCR of roughly 6 to 11 cycles using a sample-barcoded 5' primer and a J-beta primer mix. One entry per CDR3 protein results from TCRdb running MiXCR on the 5' RACE reads. The table includes 790,000 or so distinct CDR3 sequences, 35% to 50% detected once. The material sequenced was blood. The receptors here all came from an elderly man in good health.

This clonotype was found many times. This chain links TRBV7-3 with TRBJ1-2; tentative D call: TRBD1 (5 bases). Germline CDR1 and CDR2: SGHTA and FQGTGA. The CDR3 covers 14 residues. V shed 8 bases and J shed 8 bases, with 21 bases lying between them. The CDR3 nucleotides read TGTGCCAGCGGGGAAGGGGCCGGATCCCGGGGCTACACCTTC. Its protein is CASGEGAGSRGYTF.

The gene calls are TRBV30 and TRBJ1-2, with D possibly TRBD1 on 6 matching bases. Germline V gene sequence: CDR1 GTSNPN, CDR2 SVGIG (reference sequence). V was cut by 3 bases and J by 0 bases, with 14 bases left in between. The CDR3 covers 15 residues. The CDR3 spells CAWSVPRTANYGYTF. CDR3 nucleotides: TGTGCCTGGAGCGTACCCAGGACAGCTAACTATGGCTACACCTTC. The whole variable domain, remainder taken from reference TRBV30 and TRBJ1-2, is SQTIHQWPATLVQPVGSPLSLECTVEGTSNPNLYWYRQAAGRGLQLLFYSVGIGQISSEVPQNLSASRPQDRQFILSSKKLLLSDSGFYLCAWSVPRTANYGYTFGSGTRLTVV.

The CDR3 DNA follows: TGCAGTGCCGGCAGGGAGAGTGAAAAACTGTTTTTT. This translates into CSAGRESEKLFF. The V gene is TRBV20-1, the J gene TRBJ1-4; D might be TRBD1 (5 bases). Germline V gene data show CDR1 as DFQATT and CDR2 as SNEGSKA (reference sequence). Deletions cut 6 bases from V and 7 bases from J, with 12 bases between. The length of the CDR3 is 12 residues.

Only a few counts were recorded for this clonotype. The chain uses TRBV29-1 and TRBJ2-5; D gene ambiguous. V was clipped by 8 bases and J by 2 bases, with 12 bases between them. The CDR3 loop spans 12 amino acids. Germline V gene lookup returns CDR1 SQVTM and CDR2 ANQGSEA. This chain's CDR3 is CSYTLQQETQYF. DNA of the CDR3: TGCAGCTACACCTTGCAGCAAGAGACCCAGTACTTC.

This clonotype was detected a few times. The chain joins TRBV20-1 to TRBJ2-3; 8 nucleotides match TRBD2. Germline loops: CDR1 DFQATT, CDR2 SNEGSKA (reference sequence). Trimming took 0 bases from V and 3 from J; bases not matched to a gene: 8. This CDR3 is 16 amino acids long. CDR3 residues: CSARDPRAGGTDTQYF. CDR3 coding DNA: TGCAGTGCTAGAGATCCGAGGGCGGGAGGAACAGATACGCAGTATTTT.

This clonotype showed up just once. This sequence joins TRBV19 and TRBJ2-5, with a possible D match to TRBD1 (6 bases). Trimming stripped 5 bases from V and 5 bases from J, with 18 bases between. Germline CDR1 reads LNHDA; CDR2 reads SQIVND (reference sequence). This CDR3 contains 15 residues. In nucleotides, the CDR3 is TGTGCCAGTAGTGCACAGCAGGGGCGCCAGGAGACCCAGTACTTC. Its translation is CASSAQQGRQETQYF.

This clonotype has ten or more counts. The rearrangement uses TRBV7-8 and TRBJ2-7; the D is unclear. Germline loops: CDR1 SGHVS, CDR2 FQNEAQ. The V end lost 7 bases, the J end lost 7 bases, and 23 bases lay between the germline ends. This CDR3 comprises 15 residues. CDR3 in DNA: TGTGCCAGCACCCCCGATCAAGGGTACTCGGGTGAGCAGTACTTC. This codes for CASTPDQGYSGEQYF.

The chain employs TRBV12-3 or TRBV12-4 and TRBJ1-2; no clear D. The CDR3 has 10 amino acids. Trimming pared 2 bases from V and 7 bases from J, leaving 2 bases between. The CDR3 coding sequence is TGTGCCAGCAGTTTAAGTGGCTACACCTTC. It encodes CASSLSGYTF.

J is TRBJ2-3 and V is TRBV2, with D hard to call. The germline V and J ends were trimmed by 3 bases and 5 bases, with 15 bases remaining between them. This CDR3 has 15 amino acids. The V gene's germline CDR1 is SNHLY and CDR2 FYNNEI. CDR3 in amino acids: CASSDRSSYIDTQYF. The CDR3 DNA reads as TGTGCCAGCAGTGATCGGTCTTCCTATATAGATACGCAGTATTTT.

Regarding this clonotype: This may come from a read error, since a much larger clone is one base off. The chain links TRBV7-8 to TRBJ2-4, with D tentatively TRBD2 (5 bases). The J call may be wrong; the DNA end is better matched by TRBJ2-7. The CDR3 covers 16 residues. The germline V gene has CDR1 SGHVS and CDR2 FQNEAQ. The CDR3 protein is CASSSIWGEGSYEQYF. Written as DNA, the CDR3 is TGTGCCAGCAGCTCTATATGGGGAGAGGGATCCTACGAGCAGTACTTC.

V gene TRBV28 combines with J gene TRBJ2-7; a weak D match, TRBD2 (7 bases). Trimming cost V 8 bases and J 3 bases, with 11 bases left between them. Germline CDR1 is MDHEN and CDR2 is SYDVKM. The CDR3 is made up of 12 amino acids. For the CDR3, the DNA is TGTGCCAGCCAGGGGACTAACTACGAGCAGTACTTC. Translated, it gives CASQGTNYEQYF.

The DNA of the CDR3 is TGCGCCAGCAGCCCGTCCCGGACAGGGGGCAATCAGCCCCAGCATTTT. Protein product: CASSPSRTGGNQPQHF. V is TRBV5-1 and J is TRBJ1-5; 9 bases are shared with TRBD1. J was trimmed by 2 bases and V by 4 bases; bases with no gene match: 7. Germline V gives CDR1 SGHRS, CDR2 YFSETQ. The CDR3 is 16 amino acids.

The chain recombines TRBV27 with TRBJ2-3; TRBD2 might be the D (6 bases). CDR3 size: 17 residues. V lost 5 bases and J lost 3, with 21 bases in between. The V gene's germline CDR1 is MNHEY and CDR2 SMNVEV (reference sequence). The CDR3 region has the DNA TGTGCCAGCAGTAAGGGGCCAGGGAGACTAGTAACAGATACGCAGTATTTT. Amino acids: CASSKGPGRLVTDTQYF.